This T cell receptor (beta chain) was profiled in a study of cytomegalovirus exposure and HLA in healthy donors. The wider study: The study's early data release held about 85 million unique TCRs from HLA-typed donors.

V was cut by 4 bases and J by 6 bases, with 7 bases left in between. Germline values: CDR1 SGDLS, CDR2 YYNGEE. CDR3 length: 12 amino acids. PCR primers comprised 60 Vbeta and 13 Jbeta primers. Here immunoSEQ multiplex PCR was the method, and the copy in TCRdb shows in-frame clones only, minus some. The sample lists around 110,000 clones; about 79% were seen once. The specimen sequenced was PBMCs. This chain uses TRBV9 with TRBJ2-2; D unresolved. The source is a woman between 18 and 29 years old in good health and CMV-seropositive. For the CDR3, the DNA is TGTGCCAGCAGCCCCTATTCCGGGGAGCTGTTTTTT. It yields the protein CASSPYSGELFF.